The sequence of this T cell receptor beta chain was determined in a study of cytotoxic CD8 clonotypes in ibrutinib-treated CLL. Sequencing was performed with immunoSEQ multiplex PCR; in TCRdb, only in-frame clones are kept and a portion is missing. The sample holds about 130,000 clones, roughly 83% seen once. CDR3 length equals 15 residues. CDR1 is MNHEY and CDR2 is SVGAGI in the germline V gene. Between the trimmed V and J ends, which lost 6 bases and 4 bases, there was a span of 19 bases. The clonotype was recovered from a human donor with chronic lymphocytic leukemia. This specimen was PBMCs, taken after 12 months of ibrutinib treatment. This chain links TRBV6-5 with TRBJ2-7; the D is unclear. The CDR3 DNA reads as TGTGCCAGCAGCCGTGGATGGTCCACACTATACGAGCAGTACTTC. Residues: CASSRGWSTLYEQYF.